One T cell receptor (beta chain) is described in this entry. TCRdb's copy holds only in-frame clones and misses some; the assay was immunoSEQ multiplex PCR. The profile shows about 120,000 clones, around 93% of them singletons. V was trimmed by 3 bases and J by 6 bases, leaving 15 bases between them. This CDR3 spans 15 amino acids. Germline CDR1 LNHDA, CDR2 SQIVND (reference sequence). This specimen comes from a study of T cell responses to AZD1222 COVID-19 vaccine. This receptor was obtained from an adult in good health. The chain links TRBV19 to TRBJ1-5; no reliable D call. This material consisted of peripheral blood, taken on day 0 of AZD1222 vaccination. CDR3 coding DNA: TGTGCCAGTAGTATTTGGGAGGGTGGTGGTCAGCCCCAGCATTTT. It encodes CASSIWEGGGQPQHF.